The 26 T cell receptor beta chains below were found in one sample sequenced in a study of a mutant IDH1 vaccine in newly diagnosed glioma (dated by TCRdb to the early 2020s). The sample's time point label, in plain terms: baseline, week 1 (first vaccination visit). This specimen's treatment or condition label, interpreted: pre-vaccination baseline after standard-of-care therapy. To prepare the library, the immunoSEQ multiplex PCR assay was applied. Sourced from immuneACCESS, this table was stored by TCRdb with only in-frame sequences that have V and J called. A share of the clones is absent; for the studies checked, an unresolved V gene accounts for under half, and the remainder has no known explanation. The sample has roughly 41,000 clones on record, around 82% of them singletons. The ten largest account for approximately 9.1% of the sample. Sequencing used PBMCs, obtained from a glioma patient treated with radiotherapy, temozolomide or both. Receptors originate from a man aged 35-49 years with glioma. Some clones in this sample may be carry-over from other donors' samples.

There are a few counts of this clone. The CDR3 nucleotides are TGCGCCAGCAGCTTGTCAGGAAAGGAGACCCAGTACTTC. It is translated as CASSLSGKETQYF. V is TRBV5-1 and J is TRBJ2-5; D unclear. The germline V gene encodes CDR1 SGHRS and CDR2 YFSETQ. The CDR3 has 13 residues. V lost 1 base and J 5 bases, leaving 9 bases between the germline ends. The full variable domain, its missing parts supplied by reference TRBV5-1 and TRBJ2-5, is KAGVTQTPRYLIKTRGQQVTLSCSPISGHRSVSWYQQTPGQGLQFLFEYFSETQRNKGNFPGRFSGRQFSNSRSEMNVSTLELGDSALYLCASSLSGKETQYFGPGTRLLVL.

The rearrangement links TRBV5-4 to TRBJ2-3; the D gene is possibly TRBD1 (5 bases). Germline loops: CDR1 SGHNT, CDR2 YYREEE (reference sequence). V was cut by 4 bases and J by 1 base, with 16 bases left in between. The CDR3 has 16 amino acids. CDR3 sequence: CASSPGLAQGTDTQYF. CDR3 bases: TGTGCCAGCAGCCCGGGCCTTGCACAGGGCACAGATACGCAGTATTTT. Full variable domain (remainder filled in from reference TRBV5-4 and TRBJ2-3): ETGVTQSPTHLIKTRGQQVTLRCSSQSGHNTVSWYQQALGQGPQFIFQYYREEENGRGNFPPRFSGLQFPNYSSELNVNALELDDSALYLCASSPGLAQGTDTQYFGPGTRLTVL.

The rearrangement uses TRBV5-1 and TRBJ2-7; possibly TRBD1 for D (5 bases). Looked up from germline, CDR1 is SGHRS and CDR2 is YFSETQ. The CDR3 has 14 amino acids. V was clipped by 0 bases and J by 2 bases, with 9 bases between them. CDR3 loop: CASSLDSGTYEQYF. In DNA form, the CDR3 reads TGCGCCAGCAGCTTGGATTCAGGGACCTACGAGCAGTACTTC.

The chain has TRBV10-3 and TRBJ1-4; D is undetermined. Trimming left V 3 bases short and J 0 bases short, with 5 bases between. Germline lookup yields CDR1 ENHRY and CDR2 SYGVKD. CDR3 length: 14 amino acids. The CDR3 nucleotides are TGTGCCATCAGTGATTTGACAACTAATGAAAAACTGTTTTTT. This codes for CAISDLTTNEKLFF.

The chain employs TRBV4-1 and TRBJ1-4; D not certain. Germline-derived CDR1 and CDR2 are MGHRA and YSYEKL. The CDR3 is 15 amino acids. Trimming cost V 4 bases and J 8 bases, with 17 bases left between them. CDR3 nucleotide sequence: TGCGCCAGCAGCCCTCGACTCACTCTCGGCGAAAAACTGTTTTTT. The encoded protein is CASSPRLTLGEKLFF.

V usage is TRBV6-9 and J usage is TRBJ1-1, with D possibly TRBD1 on 6 matching bases. The CDR3 is 11 amino acids. The germline V and J ends were trimmed by 8 bases and 10 bases, with 14 bases remaining between them. CDR1 MNHGY and CDR2 SVAAGI come from the germline V gene. For the CDR3, the DNA is TGTGCCAGCTTTGGGGGGCTCGGAGCTTTCTTT. This sequence encodes CASFGGLGAFF.

This clone was seen just once. V is TRBV29-1 and J is TRBJ1-2; no definite D call. Trimming pared 0 bases from V and 3 bases from J, leaving 11 bases between. The germline V gene has CDR1 SQVTM and CDR2 ANQGSEA. CDR3 length equals 14 residues. The CDR3 nucleotides read TGCAGCGTTGAAGATATCAACGCGTACTATGGCTACACCTTC. The encoded protein is CSVEDINAYYGYTF.

This rearrangement joins TRBV6-5 to TRBJ2-5; D may match TRBD1 or TRBD2 (6 bases each). This CDR3 spans 15 amino acids. Between the trimmed V and J ends, which lost 5 bases and 9 bases, there was a span of 22 bases. Germline CDR1 MNHEY, CDR2 SVGAGI. In DNA, the CDR3 is TGTGCCAGCAGTCCGCCGGGACAAGGAAGGGGGGCCCAGTACTTC. Translating it yields CASSPPGQGRGAQYF.

V usage is TRBV12-5 and J usage is TRBJ2-5; 7 bases agree with TRBD1. V lost 5 bases to trimming and J lost 5 bases; unmatched junction nucleotides: 11. The CDR3 is 15 amino acids. Germline V lookup: CDR1 LGHNT, CDR2 FRNRAP. The CDR3 reads CASGEGTANWETQYF. Written as DNA, the CDR3 is TGTGCTAGTGGTGAAGGGACAGCGAATTGGGAGACCCAGTACTTC.

This clone qualifies as medium-sized (0.01 to 0.1%). The chain uses TRBV12-2 and TRBJ1-1. TRBV12-2 is marked as a pseudogene. The CDR3 is 17 amino acids. For the CDR3, the DNA is TGTGCAAGTCGCTTAGCGCTTCTGTCAGTACGGTCCACTGAAGCTTTCTTT. Its protein is CASRLALLSVRSTEAFF.

The chain carries TRBV15 and TRBJ1-2; TRBD1 might be the D (6 bases). Germline V gene sequence: CDR1 LNHNV, CDR2 YYDKDF (reference sequence). Trimming removed 1 base at V and 7 bases at J, with 16 bases between. This CDR3 contains 15 residues. CDR3: CATSRGDRSKGGYTF. DNA for the CDR3: TGTGCCACCAGCAGAGGAGACAGGTCCAAAGGTGGCTACACCTTC.

The rearrangement links TRBV5-1 to TRBJ2-5; 9 nucleotides match TRBD1. The ends lost 0 bases at V and 3 bases at J; junction bases unmatched: 6. The CDR3 is 16 amino acids. Germline CDR1 SGHRS, CDR2 YFSETQ. As DNA, the CDR3 is TGCGCCAGCAGCTTGGGACAGGGGGTAAGGGAAGAGACCCAGTACTTC. It translates to CASSLGQGVREETQYF.

This chain joins TRBV4-1 and TRBJ1-2; TRBD1 is a possible D gene (5 bases). CDR1 is MGHRA and CDR2 is YSYEKL in the germline V gene. This CDR3 comprises 15 residues. Trimming took off 0 bases at V and 2 bases at J, with 10 bases between the two ends. The CDR3 is CASSQEFRVNYGYTF. CDR3 coding DNA: TGCGCCAGCAGCCAAGAATTCAGGGTCAACTATGGCTACACCTTC.

This sequence joins TRBV6-5 and TRBJ2-3; 7 nucleotides match TRBD2. Germline-derived CDR1 and CDR2 are MNHEY and SVGAGI. V lost 1 base and J lost 5; bases outside the gene matches: 3. The CDR3 has 14 residues. The CDR3 is CASSYLLARDTQYF. CDR3 DNA sequence: TGTGCCAGCAGTTACTTACTAGCGAGAGATACGCAGTATTTT.

This chain links TRBV6-6 with TRBJ2-7, with 7 bases aligning to TRBD1. This CDR3 spans 16 amino acids. V was clipped by 6 bases and J by 5 bases; unmatched bases: 16. CDR1 is MNHNY, CDR2 SVGAGI, per germline (reference sequence). For the CDR3, the DNA is TGTGCCAGCAGCCCTAACGTCGCACAGGGGTCCGACGAGCAGTACTTC. Protein sequence: CASSPNVAQGSDEQYF.

This chain joins TRBV30 and TRBJ2-3; TRBD2 is a possible D gene (7 bases). V was clipped by 4 bases and J by 4 bases, with 21 bases between them. The CDR3 has 16 residues. CDR1 and CDR2 (germline): GTSNPN, SVGIG (reference sequence). CDR3 coding DNA: TGTGCCTGGACCCGAGGGGGGGCCTTTAGCGCAGATACGCAGTATTTT. This sequence encodes CAWTRGGAFSADTQYF.

The V call is TRBV19, the J call TRBJ2-5, with 10 bases identical to TRBD1. Looked up from germline, CDR1 is LNHDA and CDR2 is SQIVND (reference sequence). V lost 1 base and J lost 4; bases outside the gene matches: 6. The CDR3 spans 16 residues. This CDR3 reads CASSIGSTGGLETQYF. The CDR3 DNA sequence: TGTGCCAGTAGTATAGGTTCGACAGGGGGCCTAGAGACCCAGTACTTC.

The V gene is TRBV9, the J gene TRBJ1-6, with 7 bases lining up with TRBD1. The CDR3 covers 14 residues. Trimming took 2 bases from V and 7 from J; bases not matched to a gene: 3. In germline, CDR1 is SGDLS, CDR2 YYNGEE. CDR3 protein: CASSVGTANSPLHF. In DNA, the CDR3 is TGTGCCAGCAGCGTCGGGACAGCAAATTCACCCCTCCACTTT.

CDR3 in amino acids: CASSVAPGNYGYTF. CDR3 DNA sequence: TGTGCCAGTAGTGTTGCCCCAGGGAACTATGGCTACACCTTC. The chain carries TRBV19 and TRBJ1-2; a weak D match, TRBD1 (5 bases). CDR1 is LNHDA, CDR2 SQIVND, per germline (reference sequence). V lost 5 bases and J 2 bases, leaving 12 bases between the germline ends. This CDR3 has 14 residues.

The chain is built from TRBV10-1 and TRBJ2-5; 7 bases fit TRBD1. Germline loops: CDR1 WNHNN, CDR2 SYGVQD (reference sequence). The CDR3 runs 16 residues. After removal of 3 bases from V and 4 bases from J, the junction contained 11 bases not matched to a gene. The CDR3 protein is CASSENKGAPGETQYF. DNA for the CDR3: TGCGCCAGCAGTGAAAACAAGGGGGCGCCGGGAGAGACCCAGTACTTC.

Worth noting for this clone: A read error may produce the germline difference seen at one junction end. The chain links TRBV5-1 to TRBJ2-5, with D perhaps matching TRBD1 (5 bases). The CDR3 has 15 residues. CDR1 and CDR2 from the germline V gene are SGHRS and YFSETQ. The chain's CDR3 is CASRLGPTLQETQYF. Written as DNA, the CDR3 is TGCGCCAGCAGATTGGGGCCGACCCTTCAAGAGACCCAGTACTTC.

J is TRBJ1-4 and V is TRBV7-2; tentatively, D is TRBD1 (6 bases). Per germline, CDR1 SGHTA and CDR2 FQGNSA. The CDR3 totals 16 residues. Trimming removed 2 bases from V and 0 bases from J, with 10 bases in between. CDR3 sequence reads: CASSLPGASTNEKLFF. The CDR3 bases are TGTGCCAGCAGCTTACCAGGGGCTTCAACTAATGAAAAACTGTTTTTT.

The J gene is TRBJ1-4, the V gene TRBV10-2; the D is unclear. This CDR3 contains 13 residues. Looked up from germline, CDR1 is WSHSY and CDR2 is SAAADI. Trimming stripped 7 bases from V and 8 bases from J, with 14 bases between. CDR3 protein: CASTYSLNEKLFF. For the CDR3, the DNA is TGCGCCAGCACCTACAGCCTGAACGAAAAACTGTTTTTT.

The chain has TRBV7-9 and TRBJ1-5; no reliable D call. CDR1 is SEHNR and CDR2 is FQNEAQ in the germline V gene (reference sequence). V lost 5 bases, J lost 7 bases, and 12 bases lay in between. The CDR3 covers 13 residues. This chain's CDR3 is CASSRGSGQPQHF. CDR3 nucleotide sequence: TGTGCCAGCAGCCGAGGCTCCGGCCAGCCCCAGCATTTT.

The J gene is TRBJ1-5, the V gene TRBV18; the D is unclear. The germline V gene has CDR1 KGHSH and CDR2 LQKENI. The germline V and J ends were trimmed by 3 bases and 4 bases, with 7 bases remaining between them. The CDR3 consists of 13 residues. This CDR3 is CASSPGMNQPQHF. In DNA, the CDR3 is TGTGCCAGCTCACCGGGAATGAATCAGCCCCAGCATTTT.

V is TRBV7-9 and J is TRBJ1-1; D unresolved. The germline V gene encodes CDR1 SEHNR and CDR2 FQNEAQ (reference sequence). The V and J ends lost 4 bases and 4 bases respectively, with 4 bases between them. The CDR3 has 11 residues. CDR3 sequence: CASSSGTEAFF. The CDR3, as DNA: TGTGCCAGCAGCTCAGGCACTGAAGCTTTCTTT. Complete variable domain (other parts from reference TRBV7-9 and TRBJ1-1): DTGVSQNPRHKITKRGQNVTFRCDPISEHNRLYWYRQTLGQGPEFLTYFQNEAQLEKSRLLSDRFSAERPKGSFSTLEIQRTEQGDSAMYLCASSSGTEAFFGQGTRLTVV.